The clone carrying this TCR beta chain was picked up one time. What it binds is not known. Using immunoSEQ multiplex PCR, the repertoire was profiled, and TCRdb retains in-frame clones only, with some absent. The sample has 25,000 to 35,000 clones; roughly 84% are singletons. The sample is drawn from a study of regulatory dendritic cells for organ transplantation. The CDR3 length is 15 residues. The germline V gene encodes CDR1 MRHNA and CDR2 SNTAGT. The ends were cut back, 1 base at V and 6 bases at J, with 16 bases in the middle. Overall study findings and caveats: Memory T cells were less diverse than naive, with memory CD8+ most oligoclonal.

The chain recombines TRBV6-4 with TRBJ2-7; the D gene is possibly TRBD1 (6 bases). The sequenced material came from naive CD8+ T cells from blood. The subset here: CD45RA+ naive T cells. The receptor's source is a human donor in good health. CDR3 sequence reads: CASSDFVRGPFEQYF. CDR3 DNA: TGTGCCAGCAGTGACTTTGTCAGGGGACCCTTCGAGCAGTACTTC.